These 32 T cell receptor beta chains came from one sample sequenced in a study of T cell responses to AZD1222 COVID-19 vaccine (dated by TCRdb to the early 2020s). The sample's time point label is to be understood as: about 28 days (+/-7) after the second vaccine dose. Library construction relied on the immunoSEQ multiplex PCR assay. As stored in TCRdb, this immuneACCESS dataset retains in-frame rearrangements with V and J assigned. A fraction of the clones does not appear; measured against another copy, unresolved V genes explain less than half of the discrepancy, and the remainder lacks a known reason. The sample records tens of thousands of clones, approximately 80% of which are singletons. 5% of the sample lies in the top ten. This specimen was peripheral blood, taken 28 days after the second AZD1222 dose. The receptors come from an adult who received the AZD1222 COVID-19 vaccine.

The rearrangement uses TRBV12-3 or TRBV12-4 and TRBJ1-1; D possibly corresponds to TRBD1 (5 bases). The V end was cut by 3 bases, the J end by 11 bases, with 13 bases between. This CDR3 region has 12 residues. The CDR3 DNA is TGTGCCAGCAGTTTGGGGCAGGGAGGCGCTTTCTTT. Translated: CASSLGQGGAFF.

In this sample, this clone turned up a few times. This chain connects TRBV28 to TRBJ1-2; 7 bases map to TRBD1. Germline V lookup: CDR1 MDHEN, CDR2 SYDVKM. This CDR3 region has 15 residues. V gave up 5 bases and J gave up 5 bases; unmatched junction bases: 11. The CDR3 region has the DNA TGTGCCAGCAGTCTTACCGCGACAGGGCGGTATGGCTACACCTTC. Its protein product is CASSLTATGRYGYTF.

The V and J genes are TRBV20-1 and TRBJ1-4; D call uncertain. The CDR3 totals 11 residues. CDR1 is DFQATT and CDR2 is SNEGSKA in the germline V gene (reference sequence). V lost 3 bases and J 5 bases, leaving 4 bases between the germline ends. The CDR3 DNA follows: TGCAGTGCTAGTGAGAATGAAAAACTGTTTTTT. Protein product: CSASENEKLFF.

The J gene is TRBJ1-3, the V gene TRBV7-8; D is unclear. Germline-derived CDR1 and CDR2 are SGHVS and FQNEAQ. V dropped 4 bases and J dropped 0 bases, with 4 bases sitting between them. The CDR3 spans 13 residues. The CDR3 protein is CASSWDSGNTIYF. The DNA for the CDR3 is TGTGCCAGCAGCTGGGACTCTGGAAACACCATATATTTT.

The chain links TRBV5-1 to TRBJ2-1; D not certain. Germline CDR1 reads SGHRS; CDR2 reads YFSETQ. The CDR3 has 14 amino acids. The V end was cut by 4 bases, the J end by 6 bases, with 14 bases between. The CDR3 spells CASSLQSSSNEQFF. The DNA of the CDR3 is TGCGCCAGCAGCCTGCAGAGCTCGTCCAATGAGCAGTTCTTC.

The DNA for the CDR3 is TGTGCCAGCAGCTTGGAGGGGAGACGATATGGCTACACCTTC. Its protein is CASSLEGRRYGYTF. The chain uses TRBV5-6 and TRBJ1-2; a weak D match, TRBD1 (5 bases). The CDR3 contains 14 residues. Trimming cost V 0 bases and J 5 bases, with 11 bases left between them. Germline CDR1 SGHDT, CDR2 YYEEEE.

The V gene is TRBV6-5, the J gene TRBJ1-1; weak D call: TRBD1 (6 bases). This CDR3 region has 15 residues. The V and J ends lost 0 bases and 8 bases respectively, with 16 bases between them. Per germline, CDR1 MNHEY and CDR2 SVGAGI. The CDR3 is CASSYSVVGGSEAFF. CDR3 nucleotide sequence: TGTGCCAGCAGTTACTCGGTTGTGGGGGGCTCCGAAGCTTTCTTT.

The chain joins TRBV3-1 (or the pseudogene TRBV3-2) to TRBJ2-1; D unclear. The germline V gene has CDR1 LGHDT and CDR2 YNNKEL (reference sequence). Trimming took off 1 base at V and 7 bases at J, with 5 bases between the two ends. CDR3 length: 12 residues. CDR3 sequence (DNA): TGTGCCAGCAGCCAAGTTGGGAATGAGCAGTTCTTC. The encoded protein is CASSQVGNEQFF.

The chain joins TRBV7-2 to TRBJ1-1; D unresolved. CDR3 size: 14 residues. Per the germline V gene, CDR1 is SGHTA and CDR2 is FQGNSA. Trimming left V 1 base short and J 5 bases short, with 11 bases between. In DNA, the CDR3 is TGTGCCAGCAGCTTAGGGTCGGGAGGGACTGAAGCTTTCTTT. It specifies CASSLGSGGTEAFF.

The chain links TRBV5-5 to TRBJ2-1, with a possible D match to TRBD2 (6 bases). Germline loops: CDR1 SGHKS, CDR2 YYEKEE (reference sequence). The CDR3 totals 15 residues. The V end was cut by 0 bases, the J end by 7 bases, with 14 bases between. CDR3 in DNA: TGTGCCAGCAGCTTGGGGGCTAGCGTAAGGAATGAGCAGTTCTTC. Translating gives CASSLGASVRNEQFF.

V usage is TRBV30 and J usage is TRBJ1-2; tentative D call: TRBD1 (5 bases). The V and J ends lost 4 bases and 8 bases respectively, with 17 bases between them. The germline gives CDR1 GTSNPN, CDR2 SVGIG (reference sequence). The CDR3 has 13 amino acids. CDR3 in DNA: TGTGCCTGGAACCCCACAGGCGTAGGGGGCTACACCTTC. This translates into CAWNPTGVGGYTF.

This clone was observed a few times. The chain links TRBV19 to TRBJ2-7; possible D gene TRBD1, 6 bases. Trimming cost V 3 bases and J 1 base, with 13 bases left between them. Germline V gene lookup returns CDR1 LNHDA and CDR2 SQIVND (reference sequence). The CDR3 totals 15 residues. The DNA of the CDR3 is TGTGCCAGTAGTATCAGCCCACAGGGATCCTACGAGCAGTACTTC. Amino acid sequence: CASSISPQGSYEQYF.

The J gene is TRBJ1-1, the V gene TRBV19; the D gene is possibly TRBD1 (5 bases). The CDR3 loop spans 12 amino acids. Germline V gene sequence: CDR1 LNHDA, CDR2 SQIVND (reference sequence). Trimming left V 7 bases short and J 4 bases short, with 10 bases between. CDR3 protein: CASKGVRTEAFF. The CDR3 nucleotides are TGTGCCAGTAAAGGGGTGCGCACTGAAGCTTTCTTT.

CDR3 protein: CASSQDRISSYEQYV. The CDR3 DNA is TGTGCCAGCAGTCAAGACAGGATTTCCTCCTACGAGCAGTACGTC. The rearrangement joins TRBV2 to TRBJ2-7, with D perhaps TRBD1 (6 bases). V lost 5 bases and J 0 bases, leaving 14 bases between the germline ends. CDR3 size: 15 residues. The germline V gene encodes CDR1 SNHLY and CDR2 FYNNEI.

This clone appeared once. This rearrangement joins TRBV11-1 to TRBJ2-7, with 8 bases matching TRBD1. This CDR3 spans 16 amino acids. Trimming at V came to 5 bases and at J to 0 bases, leaving 9 bases not matched to a gene. CDR1 and CDR2 (germline): SGHAT, FQDESV (reference sequence). For the CDR3, the DNA is TGTGCCAGCAGCCCCGGACAGGGAAGGGGCTCCTACGAGCAGTACTTC. This codes for CASSPGQGRGSYEQYF.

This rearrangement joins TRBV6-5 to TRBJ2-1; 7 bases align to TRBD2. Trimming took 4 bases from V and 0 from J; bases not matched to a gene: 3. Germline V gives CDR1 MNHEY, CDR2 SVGAGI. CDR3 length equals 15 residues. CDR3 protein: CASSWGGSSYNEQFF. The CDR3 region has the DNA TGTGCCAGCAGTTGGGGCGGGAGCTCCTACAATGAGCAGTTCTTC.

This sequence joins TRBV5-1 and TRBJ1-2; 10 positions match TRBD1. The junction had 10 bases not matched to a gene; V was cut back by 4 bases and J by 1 base. There are 17 residues in the CDR3. Germline CDR1 reads SGHRS; CDR2 reads YFSETQ. CDR3 sequence (DNA): TGCGCCAGCAGCCTCTTCCCGGGACAGGGGTATAACTATGGCTACACCTTC. Translation gives CASSLFPGQGYNYGYTF.

This chain joins TRBV18 and TRBJ1-6; the D is unclear. CDR3 size: 13 residues. Trimming shortened V by 2 bases and J by 7 bases, and 6 bases separated the two germline ends. The germline gives CDR1 KGHSH, CDR2 LQKENI. CDR3 nucleotide sequence: TGTGCCAGCTCACCAAGGAACAATTCACCCCTCCACTTT. It is translated as CASSPRNNSPLHF.

This sequence joins TRBV28 and TRBJ2-7; D is ambiguous. Trimming stripped 5 bases from V and 1 base from J, with 6 bases between. This CDR3 has 12 amino acids. From germline, CDR1 is MDHEN and CDR2 SYDVKM. The CDR3 DNA reads TGTGCCAGCAGTCCCTCATCCTACGAGCAGTACTTC. Translation gives CASSPSSYEQYF.

The gene calls are TRBV15 and TRBJ1-4; D is undetermined. This CDR3 comprises 17 residues. The germline gives CDR1 LNHNV, CDR2 YYDKDF (reference sequence). Deletions cut 1 base from V and 2 bases from J, with 14 bases between. The CDR3 region is CATSRVGSGETNEKLFF. In DNA form, the CDR3 reads TGTGCCACCAGCAGAGTGGGAAGCGGGGAGACTAATGAAAAACTGTTTTTT.

V is TRBV7-2 and J is TRBJ2-2; 8 nucleotides align to TRBD1. Germline V gene data show CDR1 as SGHTA and CDR2 as FQGNSA. This CDR3 spans 15 amino acids. V lost 1 base and J lost 5; bases outside the gene matches: 3. Written as DNA, the CDR3 is TGTGCCAGCAGCTTAGGGACAGGGCGGACCGGGGAGCTGTTTTTT. Amino acids: CASSLGTGRTGELFF.

The V and J genes are TRBV2 and TRBJ1-4, with TRBD1 identical over 8 bases. Per germline, CDR1 SNHLY and CDR2 FYNNEI. V dropped 0 bases and J dropped 8; count of bases not matched to a gene: 11. The CDR3 consists of 17 residues. This chain's CDR3 is CASSEALTGQGNEKLFF. For the CDR3, the DNA is TGTGCCAGCAGTGAAGCGCTTACTGGACAGGGAAACGAAAAACTGTTTTTT. Based on the CDR3 plus reference TRBV2 and TRBJ1-4, the full variable domain is EPEVTQTPSHQVTQMGQEVILRCVPISNHLYFYWYRQILGQKVEFLVSFYNNEISEKSEIFDDQFSVERPDGSNFTLKIRSTKLEDSAMYFCASSEALTGQGNEKLFFGSGTQLSVL.

This clone was found once. This chain uses TRBV4-2 with TRBJ1-3; D gene ambiguous. V dropped 0 bases and J dropped 3 bases, with 6 bases sitting between them. CDR1 is LGHNA, CDR2 YNFKEQ, per germline. The CDR3 sequence is 14 residues long. CDR3 nucleotide sequence: TGTGCCAGCAGCCAAGATCGCCGTGGAAACACCATATATTTT. Protein sequence: CASSQDRRGNTIYF.

The CDR3: CASSFPQLSGANVLTF. CDR3 coding DNA: TGTGCCAGCAGTTTCCCTCAGCTTTCTGGGGCCAACGTCCTGACTTTC. J is TRBJ2-6 and V is TRBV28; no clear D gene. V was clipped by 3 bases and J by 1 base, with 10 bases between them. The CDR3 runs 16 residues. CDR1 is MDHEN, CDR2 SYDVKM, per germline.

There are a few counts of this clone. The V call is TRBV19, the J call TRBJ2-2; perhaps D is TRBD1 or TRBD2 (6 bases each). The CDR3 length is 16 residues. V lost 4 bases and J lost 5, with 17 bases in between. Germline V gives CDR1 LNHDA, CDR2 SQIVND (reference sequence). As DNA, the CDR3 is TGTGCCAGTAGTAGGAGCAGGGGAGGCGCGACCGGGGAGCTGTTTTTT. As protein: CASSRSRGGATGELFF.

V is TRBV5-1 and J is TRBJ1-2, with D tentatively TRBD1 (6 bases). CDR1 and CDR2 from the germline V gene are SGHRS and YFSETQ. The CDR3 loop spans 15 amino acids. Trimming removed 4 bases from V and 1 base from J, with 14 bases in between. CDR3 amino acids: CASSPISDSNYGYTF. CDR3 nucleotides: TGCGCCAGCAGCCCGATCTCGGACAGTAACTATGGCTACACCTTC.

The chain has TRBV28 and TRBJ1-1; D gene unclear. The germline CDR1 and CDR2 sequences are MDHEN and SYDVKM. The length of the CDR3 is 13 residues. Trimming took off 5 bases at V and 10 bases at J, with 17 bases between the two ends. The CDR3 sequence: CASSPTWQAGAFF. For the CDR3, the DNA is TGTGCCAGCAGTCCGACTTGGCAAGCGGGAGCTTTCTTT.

This chain joins TRBV11-3 and TRBJ2-1, with TRBD1 matching over 7 bases. Trimming cost V 1 base and J 3 bases; bases outside gene matches: 3. CDR1 SGHNT and CDR2 YENEEA come from the germline V gene. CDR3 length: 15 residues. CDR3 coding DNA: TGTGCCAGCAGCTTAGCGGGACAGCGCTACAATGAGCAGTTCTTC. It codes for CASSLAGQRYNEQFF.

CDR3 protein: CASSMRDSNQPQHF. CDR3 nucleotides: TGTGCCAGTAGTATGAGGGACAGTAATCAGCCCCAGCATTTT. The chain links TRBV19 to TRBJ1-5, with 7 bases fitting TRBD1. Germline V CDR1 and CDR2: LNHDA, SQIVND (reference sequence). The V and J ends lost 3 bases and 4 bases, in that order; junction bases with no gene match: 3. The CDR3 has 14 residues.

V is TRBV4-2 and J is TRBJ2-3; TRBD2 matches 12 bases. Germline-derived CDR1 and CDR2 are LGHNA and YNFKEQ. This CDR3 contains 18 residues. V was clipped by 1 base and J by 5 bases; unmatched bases: 10. As DNA, the CDR3 is TGTGCCAGCAGCCAAGGGGGGGCTAGCGGGAGGGCCGGAGATACGCAGTATTTT. Encoded protein: CASSQGGASGRAGDTQYF.

This clone showed up just once. The J gene is TRBJ1-1, the V gene TRBV2, with a possible D match to TRBD1 (5 bases). Germline CDR1 and CDR2: SNHLY and FYNNEI. The CDR3 is 11 amino acids. Here the CDR3 DNA reads TGTGCGCGGGGAGGGGAGACTGAAGCTTTCTTT. Translating gives CARGGETEAFF.

The chain combines TRBV27 with TRBJ2-1; unclear D gene. This CDR3 has 14 amino acids. Trimming removed 6 bases at V and 5 bases at J, with 14 bases between. The germline CDR1 and CDR2 sequences are MNHEY and SMNVEV (reference sequence). The CDR3: CASRDSPSDNEQFF. The DNA for the CDR3 is TGTGCCAGCAGAGACTCTCCCTCGGACAATGAGCAGTTCTTC.